The present entry profiles one TCR beta chain with its context. Antigen unknown. The data derive from a study of cytotoxic CD8 clonotypes in ibrutinib-treated CLL. Turning to the study itself: Researchers reported about a dozen relapsed/refractory and about 14 treatment-naive patients, 17 to 18 of them IGHV unmutated. Following a median roughly 12 months of treatment, with a range of 6 to 36, response samples were taken.

Targeted sequencing depth ranged from 1 in 200,000 to 1 in 1 million T cells. Produced via immunoSEQ multiplex PCR; TCRdb's table is partial and in-frame only. The sample records 160,000 or so clones, around nine tenths being singletons. Study-wide findings and caveats: Shared public clonotypes were rare, and on treatment they either got smaller or stayed the same.

V lost 3 bases, J lost 2 bases, and 10 bases lay in between. The CDR3 has 14 residues. The germline V gene has CDR1 MNHNY and CDR2 SVGAGI (reference sequence). The sample was PBMCs, taken at disease progression, from a patient treated with ibrutinib. The V and J genes are TRBV6-6 and TRBJ2-5, with D perhaps TRBD1 (6 bases). The TCR originated in a human donor with chronic lymphocytic leukemia. CDR3 in DNA: TGTGCCAGCAGTTATGGACAGACTCAAGAGACCCAGTACTTC. It encodes CASSYGQTQETQYF.